These T cell receptor beta chains were read from a single sample in a study of T cell repertoires in aging, cancer and after chemotherapy. TCRdb fed the multiplex PCR reads into MiXCR, producing one record per CDR3 protein. The sample includes more than 9,000 distinct CDR3 sequences, approximately 30% of them seen just once. What was sequenced was blood. Source of these receptors: a human donor in good health. Each CDR3 is given with its conserved first and last residue. D genes are given only for firm matches. Clone size is shown for a subset of rows, as once, few, many or a class of expanded clone.

clone size,V gene,J gene,D gene,CDR3 protein,CDR3 DNA
-,TRBV6-5,TRBJ2-3,TRBD2,CASSYRGGRGADTQYF,TGTGCCAGCAGTTACCGCGGGGGGCGCGGGGCAGATACGCAGTATTTT
-,TRBV6-5,TRBJ2-1,TRBD2,CASSYLAGDPSYNEQFF,TGTGCCAGCAGTTACCTAGCGGGGGACCCTTCCTACAATGAGCAGTTCTTC
medium-sized,TRBV15,TRBJ2-2,-,CATSRDRYTGELFF,TGTGCCACCAGCAGGGACCGATACACCGGGGAGCTGTTTTTT
-,TRBV12-5,TRBJ2-5,-,CASQPRGLYQETQYF,TGTGCTAGCCAACCGCGGGGCTTGTACCAAGAGACCCAGTACTTC
few,TRBV7-6,TRBJ1-1,-,CASSLNRDNTEAFF,TGTGCCAGCAGCTTAAACCGGGACAACACTGAAGCTTTCTTT
-,TRBV5-4,TRBJ1-6,TRBD1,CASSLVAGGNSPLHF,TGTGCCAGCAGCTTGGTGGCAGGGGGAAATTCACCCCTCCACTTT
-,TRBV10-3,TRBJ2-1,TRBD1,CASSQPGQGVGEQFF,TGTGCCAGCAGCCAACCGGGACAGGGGGTAGGTGAGCAGTTCTTC
few,TRBV6-2/TRBV6-3,TRBJ1-2,-,CASSSSNNYGYTF,TGTGCCAGCAGCTCGTCCAACAACTATGGCTACACCTTC
few,TRBV11-3,TRBJ2-3,TRBD2,CASSHGTSRADTQYF,TGTGCCAGCAGCCACGGGACTAGTAGGGCAGATACGCAGTATTTT
medium-sized,TRBV29-1,TRBJ1-3,-,CSIRQLSGNTIYF,TGCAGCATTCGACAGCTCTCTGGAAACACCATATATTTT
few,TRBV12-3/TRBV12-4,TRBJ2-7,-,CASSSTYEQYF,TGTGCCAGCAGTTCGACCTACGAGCAGTACTTC
-,TRBV5-1,TRBJ1-4,-,CASTRPGSEKLFF,TGCGCCAGCACCCGACCAGGCAGCGAAAAACTGTTTTTT
medium-sized,TRBV19,TRBJ2-1,-,CASSIWGAYNEQFF,TGTGCCAGTAGTATTTGGGGGGCCTACAATGAGCAGTTCTTC
-,TRBV18,TRBJ2-3,TRBD1,CASLRDRGMNTQYF,TGTGCCAGCTTACGGGACAGGGGGATGAATACGCAGTATTTT
-,TRBV27,TRBJ2-7,TRBD1,CASSFGQGAEQYF,TGTGCCAGCAGTTTTGGACAGGGGGCTGAGCAGTACTTC
-,TRBV7-6,TRBJ2-1,TRBD2,CASSQWTSGGDEQFF,TGTGCCAGCAGCCAGTGGACTAGCGGGGGGGATGAGCAGTTCTTC
-,TRBV6-1,TRBJ2-3,-,CASSVEGPHYF,TGTGCCAGCAGCGTAGAGGGTCCCCATTATTTT
medium-sized,TRBV29-1,TRBJ1-1,TRBD1,CSQIQGAWGTEAFF,TGCAGCCAGATACAGGGGGCATGGGGCACTGAAGCTTTCTTT
-,TRBV14,TRBJ2-1,TRBD1,CASSQDDRGVVNEQFF,TGTGCCAGCAGCCAAGATGACAGGGGGGTTGTTAATGAGCAGTTCTTC
-,TRBV5-6,TRBJ1-6,-,CASSQTVDRSESPLHF,TGTGCCAGCAGCCAAACCGTGGACAGATCGGAGTCACCCCTCCACTTT
few,TRBV5-1,TRBJ1-2,TRBD1,CASSERQGYGYTF,TGCGCCAGCAGCGAGAGACAGGGCTATGGCTACACCTTC
medium-sized,TRBV27,TRBJ2-5,-,CASSLGETQYF,TGTGCCAGCAGTTTGGGAGAGACCCAGTACTTC
-,TRBV6-4,TRBJ1-2,-,CASSESFHPGGAYYGYTF,TGTGCCAGCAGTGAATCGTTCCATCCGGGGGGCGCTTACTATGGCTACACCTTC
few,TRBV7-6,TRBJ2-3,-,CASSSGPDTQYF,TGTGCCAGCAGCTCAGGCCCGGATACGCAGTATTTT
-,TRBV18,TRBJ2-7,-,CASSPTTKAYEQYF,TGTGCCAGCTCACCGACCACTAAGGCCTACGAGCAGTACTTC
-,TRBV6-4,TRBJ2-2,-,CASSDRNTGELFF,TGTGCCAGCAGTGACCGGAACACCGGGGAGCTGTTTTTT
medium-sized,TRBV27,TRBJ2-1,TRBD2,CASSSSGTRREQFF,TGTGCCAGCAGTTCTAGCGGGACGCGGCGTGAGCAGTTCTTC
once,TRBV6-1,TRBJ1-4,-,CASGPLRGTNETLFF,TGTGCCAGTGGGCCTCTTCGGGGGACTAATGAAACACTGTTTTTT
-,TRBV12-3/TRBV12-4,TRBJ2-2,-,CASSLSSGELFF,TGTGCCAGCAGTTTGAGCTCCGGGGAGCTGTTTTTT
few,TRBV11-3,TRBJ2-1,-,CASSLEARSPAYNEQFF,TGTGCCAGCAGCTTAGAGGCTAGGTCCCCGGCCTACAATGAGCAGTTCTTC
-,TRBV12-3/TRBV12-4,TRBJ1-4,-,CASSSGGNEKLFF,TGTGCCAGCAGCTCGGGGGGTAATGAAAAACTGTTTTTT
-,TRBV20-1,TRBJ2-2,TRBD1,CSAATGAAGELFF,TGCAGTGCTGCAACAGGGGCGGCCGGGGAGCTGTTTTTT
-,TRBV4-3,TRBJ2-6,-,CASSQGADSGANVLTF,TGCGCCAGCAGCCAAGGGGCCGACTCTGGGGCCAACGTCCTGACTTTC
few,TRBV20-1,TRBJ1-2,TRBD1,CKPAGGGGGYTF,TGCAAGCCGGCAGGGGGAGGGGGTGGCTACACCTTC
medium-sized,TRBV29-1,TRBJ2-3,TRBD2,CSVERGGPSDTQYF,TGCAGCGTTGAGCGGGGGGGGCCTTCCGATACGCAGTATTTT
medium-sized,TRBV19,TRBJ1-6,TRBD1,CASSIARTGVNSPLHF,TGTGCCAGTAGTATAGCGCGGACAGGGGTGAATTCACCCCTCCACTTT
-,TRBV18,TRBJ2-3,-,CASSLAPGNTDTQYF,TGTGCCAGCTCACTCGCTCCGGGAAACACAGATACGCAGTATTTT
medium-sized,TRBV19,TRBJ1-5,-,CASSAGLGQPQHF,TGTGCCAGTAGTGCAGGGCTTGGTCAGCCCCAGCATTTT
medium-sized,TRBV29-1,TRBJ1-1,-,CSVDRDDTEAFF,TGCAGCGTTGACAGGGACGACACTGAAGCTTTCTTT
-,TRBV20-1,TRBJ2-5,TRBD2,CSAGPSGSGETQYF,TGCAGTGCTGGACCTAGCGGGAGTGGAGAGACCCAGTACTTC
-,TRBV20-1,TRBJ2-5,TRBD1,CSARDGFHRGDQETQYF,TGCAGTGCTAGAGATGGCTTCCACAGGGGAGACCAAGAGACCCAGTACTTC
few,TRBV12-3/TRBV12-4,TRBJ2-1,TRBD2,CASSLLAGVGDEQFF,TGTGCCAGCAGCTTGCTAGCGGGAGTCGGTGATGAGCAGTTCTTC
-,TRBV15,TRBJ2-7,-,CATSRDRFEQYF,TGTGCCACCAGCAGAGATAGGTTCGAGCAGTACTTC
-,TRBV20-1,TRBJ1-2,TRBD1,CSARSGGTSVGYTF,TGCAGTGCTAGGTCAGGGGGTACAAGTGTTGGCTACACCTTC
-,TRBV20-1,TRBJ1-1,-,CSARVGRGTEAFF,TGCAGTGCTAGAGTGGGCAGGGGAACTGAAGCTTTCTTT
-,TRBV5-1,TRBJ1-4,-,CASSWRGPRAHNEKLFF,TGCGCCAGCAGCTGGAGAGGGCCCCGGGCCCATAATGAAAAACTGTTTTTT
few,TRBV11-1,TRBJ1-1,-,CASSPKQGLGTEAFF,TGTGCCAGCAGCCCCAAACAGGGATTGGGCACTGAAGCTTTCTTT